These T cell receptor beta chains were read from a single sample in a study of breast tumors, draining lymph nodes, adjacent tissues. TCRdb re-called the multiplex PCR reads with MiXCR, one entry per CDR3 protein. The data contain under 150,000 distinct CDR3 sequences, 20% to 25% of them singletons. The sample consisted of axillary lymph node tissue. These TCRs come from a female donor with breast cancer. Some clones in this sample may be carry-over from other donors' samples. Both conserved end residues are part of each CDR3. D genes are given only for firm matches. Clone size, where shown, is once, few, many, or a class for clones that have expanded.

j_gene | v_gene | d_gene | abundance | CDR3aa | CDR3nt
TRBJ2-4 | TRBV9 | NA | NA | CASSAGEAKNIQYF | TGTGCCAGCAGCGCCGGGGAAGCCAAAAACATTCAGTACTTC
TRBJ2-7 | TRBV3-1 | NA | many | CASSQDPGAASYF | TGTGCCAGCAGCCAAGATCCAGGGGCAGCCTCGTACTTC
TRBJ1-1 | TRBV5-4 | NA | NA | CASSLGEEAFF | TGTGCCAGCAGCTTGGGGGAAGAAGCTTTCTTT
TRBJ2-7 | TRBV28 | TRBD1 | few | CATNTGTGYEQYF | TGTGCCACCAATACCGGGACAGGTTACGAGCAGTACTTC
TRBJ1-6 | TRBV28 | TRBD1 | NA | CASGRTGGNSPLHF | TGTGCCAGCGGCCGGACAGGTGGTAATTCACCCCTCCACTTT
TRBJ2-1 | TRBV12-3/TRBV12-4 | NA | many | CASSLNRDYEQFF | TGTGCCAGCAGTTTAAACAGGGACTATGAGCAGTTCTTC
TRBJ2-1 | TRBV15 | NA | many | CATSNGGPVRSLFF | TGTGCCACCAGCAACGGGGGGCCCGTAAGGTCGCTGTTCTTC
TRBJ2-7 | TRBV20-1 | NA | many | CSARGITDYEQYF | TGCAGTGCTAGGGGTATTACGGACTACGAGCAGTACTTC
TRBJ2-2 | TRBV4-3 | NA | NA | CASSQQGLWTGELFF | TGCGCCAGCAGCCAACAGGGCCTCTGGACCGGGGAGCTGTTTTTT
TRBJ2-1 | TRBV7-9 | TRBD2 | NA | CASSQPGGAGVGEQFF | TGTGCCAGCAGCCAACCGGGGGGTGCGGGAGTCGGTGAGCAGTTCTTC
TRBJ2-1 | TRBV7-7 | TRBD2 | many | CASSSGLAGGEQFF | TGTGCCAGCAGCTCGGGACTAGCGGGAGGGGAGCAGTTCTTC
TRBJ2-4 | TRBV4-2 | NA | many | CASSQDQSLGLNIQYF | TGTGCCAGCAGCCAAGATCAATCGCTAGGGCTGAACATTCAGTACTTC
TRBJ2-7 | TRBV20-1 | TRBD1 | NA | CSASGEYRQGNSYEQYF | TGCAGTGCCAGCGGAGAGTACCGACAGGGGAACTCCTACGAGCAGTACTTC
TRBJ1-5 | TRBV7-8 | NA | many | CASTQRRGDQPQHF | TGTGCCAGCACCCAAAGGAGAGGGGATCAGCCCCAGCATTTT
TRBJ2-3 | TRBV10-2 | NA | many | CASSEWQRTDTQYF | TGCGCCAGCAGTGAGTGGCAGCGCACAGATACGCAGTATTTT
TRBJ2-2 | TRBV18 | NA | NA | CASSPAGELFF | TGTGCCAGCTCACCCGCCGGGGAGCTGTTTTTT
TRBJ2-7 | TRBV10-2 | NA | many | CAGSESRQHEQYF | TGCGCCGGCAGTGAGTCGAGGCAACACGAGCAGTACTTC
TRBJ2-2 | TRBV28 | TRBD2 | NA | CASSFRAGGKTGELFF | TGTGCCAGCAGTTTCAGGGCGGGAGGAAAGACCGGGGAGCTGTTTTTT
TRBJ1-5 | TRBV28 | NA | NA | CASNQGSNSPQHF | TGTGCCAGCAACCAGGGGTCAAATTCGCCCCAGCATTTT
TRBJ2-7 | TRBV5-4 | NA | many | CASSLSEGYEQYF | TGTGCCAGCAGCTTGTCCGAAGGCTACGAGCAGTACTTC
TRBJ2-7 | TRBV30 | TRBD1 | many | CAWKRQGGYEQYF | TGTGCCTGGAAAAGACAGGGTGGGTACGAGCAGTACTTC
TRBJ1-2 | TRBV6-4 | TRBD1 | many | CASSSNHRGYGYTF | TGTGCCAGCAGTTCAAATCACAGGGGCTATGGCTACACCTTC
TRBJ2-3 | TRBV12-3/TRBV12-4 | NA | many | CATGSGSGTDTQYF | TGTGCCACCGGGTCAGGGTCGGGGACAGATACGCAGTATTTT
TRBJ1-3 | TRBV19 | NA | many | CASSRVSSGNTIYF | TGTGCCAGTAGTAGGGTCAGCTCTGGAAACACCATATATTTT
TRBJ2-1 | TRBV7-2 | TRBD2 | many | CASSLVEREGRYEQFF | TGTGCCAGCAGCTTAGTGGAGCGGGAGGGCCGGTATGAGCAGTTCTTC
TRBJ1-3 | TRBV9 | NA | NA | CASSVAQGHGNTIYF | TGTGCCAGCAGCGTAGCACAGGGTCATGGAAACACCATATATTTT
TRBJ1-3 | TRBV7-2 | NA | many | CASSLNPQASGNTIYF | TGTGCCAGCAGCTTAAACCCGCAGGCCTCTGGAAACACCATATATTTT
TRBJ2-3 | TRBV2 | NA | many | CASRATGSTTDTQYF | TGTGCCAGCAGAGCTACAGGGTCGACCACAGATACGCAGTATTTT
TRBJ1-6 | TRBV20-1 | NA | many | CSARGGFYNSPLHF | TGCAGTGCTAGAGGGGGCTTTTATAATTCACCCCTCCACTTT
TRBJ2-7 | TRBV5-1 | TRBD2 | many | CASSSASGSIGEQYF | TGCGCCAGCAGCTCAGCTAGCGGGAGTATAGGGGAGCAGTACTTC
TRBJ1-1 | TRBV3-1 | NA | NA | CASSLRGGSHTEAFF | TGTGCCAGCAGCCTAAGAGGGGGGAGTCACACTGAAGCTTTCTTT
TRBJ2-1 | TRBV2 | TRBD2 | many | CASSILAGAVNNEQFF | TGTGCCAGCAGCATACTAGCGGGAGCGGTCAACAATGAGCAGTTCTTC
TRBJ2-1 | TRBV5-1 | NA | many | CASSVNFPSYNEQFF | TGCGCCAGCAGCGTGAACTTCCCCTCCTACAATGAGCAGTTCTTC
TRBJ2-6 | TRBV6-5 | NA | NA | CASRPTFTGRGSNVLTF | TGTGCCAGCAGGCCAACCTTTACAGGGAGGGGGTCCAACGTCCTGACTTTC
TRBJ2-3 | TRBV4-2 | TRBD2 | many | CASSKEPGGTSGNTDTQYF | TGTGCCAGCAGCAAAGAACCCGGGGGGACTAGCGGAAACACAGATACGCAGTATTTT
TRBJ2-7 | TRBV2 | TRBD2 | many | CASSERAGGFNYEQYF | TGTGCCAGCAGTGAAAGAGCGGGGGGCTTTAACTACGAGCAGTACTTC
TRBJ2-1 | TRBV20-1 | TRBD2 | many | CSAGTSGGYNEQFF | TGCAGTGCCGGGACTAGCGGGGGTTACAATGAGCAGTTCTTC
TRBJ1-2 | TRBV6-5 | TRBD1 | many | CASSYSGTGGYGYTF | TGTGCCAGCAGTTACTCAGGGACAGGGGGCTATGGCTACACCTTC
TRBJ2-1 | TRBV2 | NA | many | CASRGRDREQFF | TGTGCCAGCAGGGGGCGCGACAGGGAGCAGTTCTTC
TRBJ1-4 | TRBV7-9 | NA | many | CASSPTSGGGEKLFF | TGTGCCAGCAGCCCGACCAGCGGAGGGGGTGAAAAACTGTTTTTT
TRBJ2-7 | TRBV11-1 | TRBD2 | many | CASSKGLAGVGPKQYF | TGTGCCAGCAGCAAGGGACTAGCGGGAGTTGGACCCAAGCAGTACTTC
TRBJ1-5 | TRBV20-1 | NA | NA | CSARGEKLFFGSGTQHF | NA
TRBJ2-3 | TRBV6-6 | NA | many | CASSLSSARTDTQYF | TGTGCCAGCAGTCTATCTAGCGCTCGCACAGATACGCAGTATTTT